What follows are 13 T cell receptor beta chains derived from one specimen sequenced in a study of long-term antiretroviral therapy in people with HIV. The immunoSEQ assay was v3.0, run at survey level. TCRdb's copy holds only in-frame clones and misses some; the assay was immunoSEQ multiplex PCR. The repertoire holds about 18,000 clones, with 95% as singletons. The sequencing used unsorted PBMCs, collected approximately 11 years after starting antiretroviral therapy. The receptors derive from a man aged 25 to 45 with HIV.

The CDR3 coding sequence is TGTGCCAGCAGCTTACGACAGGGGGCCAACGAGCAGTACGTC. Protein: CASSLRQGANEQYV. This sequence joins TRBV7-8 and TRBJ2-7; 10 bases are a match to TRBD1. Germline CDR1 and CDR2: SGHVS and FQNEAQ. The CDR3 loop spans 14 amino acids. Trimming cost V 2 bases and J 5 bases; bases outside gene matches: 3.

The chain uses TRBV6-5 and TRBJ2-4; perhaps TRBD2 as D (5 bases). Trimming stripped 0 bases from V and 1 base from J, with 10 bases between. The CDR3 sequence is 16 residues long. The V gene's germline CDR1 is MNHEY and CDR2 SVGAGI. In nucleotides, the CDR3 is TGTGCCAGCAGTTACTCAATCGGGGTCGCCAAAAACATTCAGTACTTC. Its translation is CASSYSIGVAKNIQYF.

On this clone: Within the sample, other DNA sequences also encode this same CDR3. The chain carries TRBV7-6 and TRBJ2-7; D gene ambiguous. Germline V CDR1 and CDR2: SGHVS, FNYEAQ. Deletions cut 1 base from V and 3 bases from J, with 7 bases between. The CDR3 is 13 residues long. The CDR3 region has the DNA TGTGCCAGCAGCTTAGGACCGAACTACGAGCAGTACGTC. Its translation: CASSLGPNYEQYV.

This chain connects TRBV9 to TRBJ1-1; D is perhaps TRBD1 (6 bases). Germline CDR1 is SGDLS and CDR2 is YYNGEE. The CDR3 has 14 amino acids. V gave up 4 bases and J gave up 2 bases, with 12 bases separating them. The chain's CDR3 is CASSPQTGNTEAFF. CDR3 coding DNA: TGTGCCAGCAGCCCCCAGACAGGTAACACTGAAGCTTTCTTT. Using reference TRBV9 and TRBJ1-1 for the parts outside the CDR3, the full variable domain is DSGVTQTPKHLITATGQRVTLRCSPRSGDLSVYWYQQSLDQGLQFLIQYYNGEERAKGNILERFSAQQFPDLHSELNLSSLELGDSALYFCASSPQTGNTEAFFGQGTRLTVV.

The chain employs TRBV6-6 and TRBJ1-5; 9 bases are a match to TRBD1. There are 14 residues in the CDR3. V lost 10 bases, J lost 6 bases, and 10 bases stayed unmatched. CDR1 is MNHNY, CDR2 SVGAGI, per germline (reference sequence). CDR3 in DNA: TGTGCCACTCTTTATACAGGGGGCGGTCAGCCCCAGCATTTT. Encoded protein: CATLYTGGGQPQHF.

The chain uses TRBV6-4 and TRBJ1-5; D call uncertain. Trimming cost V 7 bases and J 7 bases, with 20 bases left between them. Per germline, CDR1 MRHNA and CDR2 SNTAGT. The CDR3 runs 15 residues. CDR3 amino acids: CASTLDGPGGQPQHF. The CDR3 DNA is TGTGCCAGCACCCTGGATGGGCCTGGCGGCCAGCCCCAGCATTTT.

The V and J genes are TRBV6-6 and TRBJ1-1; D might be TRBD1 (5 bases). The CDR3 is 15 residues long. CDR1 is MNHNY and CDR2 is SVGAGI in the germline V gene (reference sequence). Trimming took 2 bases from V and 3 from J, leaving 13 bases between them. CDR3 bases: TGTGCCAGCAGTTACCGGCAGGGTACTTACACTGAAGCTTTCTTT. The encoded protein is CASSYRQGTYTEAFF.

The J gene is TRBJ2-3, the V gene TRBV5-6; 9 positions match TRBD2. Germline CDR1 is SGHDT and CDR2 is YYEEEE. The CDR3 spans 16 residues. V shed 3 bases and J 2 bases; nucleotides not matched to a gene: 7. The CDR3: CASSYAGGEDTDTQYF. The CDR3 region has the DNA TGTGCCAGCAGCTACGCGGGGGGGGAAGACACAGATACGCAGTATTTT. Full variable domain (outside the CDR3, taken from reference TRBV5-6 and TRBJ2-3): DAGVTQSPTHLIKTRGQQVTLRCSPKSGHDTVSWYQQALGQGPQFIFQYYEEEERQRGNFPDRFSGHQFPNYSSELNVNALLLGDSALYLCASSYAGGEDTDTQYFGPGTRLTVL.

CDR3 loop: CASSTTESTTNEKLFF. CDR3 nucleotides: TGTGCCAGTAGTACGACGGAATCCACAACTAATGAAAAACTGTTTTTT. The J gene is TRBJ1-4, the V gene TRBV19, with D unresolved. V was cut by 4 bases and J by 0 bases, with 12 bases left in between. The germline gives CDR1 LNHDA, CDR2 SQIVND (reference sequence). CDR3 length: 16 amino acids.

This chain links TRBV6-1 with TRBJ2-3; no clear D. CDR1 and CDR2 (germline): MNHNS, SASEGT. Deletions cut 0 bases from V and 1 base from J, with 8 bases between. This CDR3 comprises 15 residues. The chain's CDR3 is CASSEAQSGTDTQYF. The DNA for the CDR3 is TGTGCCAGCAGTGAAGCCCAAAGTGGCACAGATACGCAGTATTTT.

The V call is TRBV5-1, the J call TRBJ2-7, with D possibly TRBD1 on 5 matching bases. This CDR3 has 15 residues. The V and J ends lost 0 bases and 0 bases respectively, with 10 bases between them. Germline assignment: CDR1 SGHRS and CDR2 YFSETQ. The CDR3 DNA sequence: TGCGCCAGCAGCTTGGTGGCACAGGCCTCCTACGAGCAGTACTTC. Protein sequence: CASSLVAQASYEQYF.

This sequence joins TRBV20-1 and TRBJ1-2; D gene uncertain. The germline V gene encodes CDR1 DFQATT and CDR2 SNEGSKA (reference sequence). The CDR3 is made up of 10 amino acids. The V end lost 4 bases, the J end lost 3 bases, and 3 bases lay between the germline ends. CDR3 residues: CSATDYGYTF. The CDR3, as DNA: TGCAGTGCTACAGACTATGGCTACACCTTC.

The CDR3 loop is CASSQEPRGGVAGEQFF. For the CDR3, the DNA is TGCGCCAGCAGCCAAGAGCCAAGGGGCGGAGTAGCGGGTGAGCAGTTCTTC. The chain links TRBV4-1 to TRBJ2-1, with 7 nucleotides matching TRBD2. The V gene end was trimmed by 0 bases and the J gene end by 9 bases; junction bases not matched to a gene: 14. The V gene's germline CDR1 is MGHRA and CDR2 YSYEKL. This CDR3 region has 17 residues.